These T cell receptor beta chains were read from a single sample in a study of shared clonotypes between healthy human individuals. The data were produced by immunoSEQ multiplex PCR, yet TCRdb's version contains in-frame clones alone and is incomplete. Of 2 million or so clones in the sample, about 94% were seen once. Input material: naive CD8+ T cells sorted from blood. These receptors were collected from a man aged 18 to 35 in good health. The CDR3 runs from the conserved cysteine through the conserved F or W. D genes are given only for firm matches. Clone size appears in some rows only: once, few, many, or a class for an expanded clone.

TRBD1 TRBJ2-7 . TRBV7-9 CASSLTGTGGNEQYF TGTGCCAGCAGCTTAACCGGGACAGGGGGTAACGAGCAGTACTTC
. TRBJ1-1 . TRBV11-2 CASSPGNTEAFF TGTGCCAGCAGCCCCGGTAACACTGAAGCTTTCTTT
. TRBJ2-5 . TRBV7-9 CASSSPGIQETQYF TGTGCCAGCAGCTCCCCAGGGATCCAAGAGACCCAGTACTTC
. TRBJ2-7 . TRBV29-1 CSVESGTLYEQYF TGCAGCGTAGAGTCCGGGACACTTTACGAGCAGTACTTC
TRBD2 TRBJ2-3 . TRBV15 CATSSIPWAGGRRDTDTQYF TGTGCCACCAGCAGTATCCCGTGGGCGGGAGGTCGTCGGGACACAGATACGCAGTATTTT
. TRBJ1-1 once TRBV2 CATPESMNTEAFF TGTGCCACCCCAGAGAGCATGAACACTGAAGCTTTCTTT
. TRBJ2-7 . TRBV27 CASSLSSTYEQYF TGTGCCAGCAGTTTATCGTCCACGTACGAGCAGTACTTC
. TRBJ2-7 . TRBV29-1 CSVEVRGNSYEQYF TGCAGCGTTGAAGTTCGAGGGAACTCCTACGAGCAGTACTTC
. TRBJ1-3 . TRBV7-9 CASSYEGNTIYF TGTGCCAGCAGCTACGAGGGAAACACCATATATTTT
. TRBJ1-2 . TRBV7-9 CASSRGSGGYTF TGTGCCAGCAGCCGGGGGTCCGGTGGCTACACCTTC
. TRBJ2-2 . TRBV28 CASSPVGTNTGELFF TGTGCCAGCAGCCCTGTGGGTACGAACACCGGGGAGCTGTTTTTT
. TRBJ2-2 . TRBV4-1 CASSLSMDFRLDYPTGELFF TGCGCCAGCAGCCTAAGTATGGATTTTCGTTTGGACTACCCCACCGGGGAGCTGTTTTTT
TRBD1 TRBJ1-1 . TRBV5-4 CASSFDRGSFNTEAFF TGTGCCAGCAGCTTCGACAGGGGATCTTTCAACACTGAAGCTTTCTTT
. TRBJ2-5 . TRBV27 CASSLSGWQETQYF TGTGCCAGCAGTTTAAGCGGATGGCAAGAGACCCAGTACTTC
. TRBJ1-1 . TRBV9 CASSLDTNTEAFF TGTGCCAGCAGCCTGGACACCAACACTGAAGCTTTCTTT
TRBD1 TRBJ1-1 . TRBV9 CASSVTGATNTEAFF TGTGCCAGCAGCGTAACAGGGGCGACGAACACTGAAGCTTTCTTT
. TRBJ2-7 . TRBV4-1 CASSQRGTGEVAEQYF TGCGCCAGCAGCCAGAGGGGAACAGGGGAGGTGGCCGAGCAGTACTTC
. TRBJ2-1 . TRBV6-5 CASSISGPNYNEQFF TGTGCCAGCAGTATAAGCGGGCCAAACTACAATGAGCAGTTCTTC
. TRBJ1-6 . TRBV27 CASTWTGPKVSPLHF TGTGCCAGCACCTGGACGGGACCCAAGGTTTCACCCCTCCACTTT
. TRBJ2-1 . TRBV25-1 CASSAAGEQFF TGTGCCAGCAGTGCCGCGGGTGAGCAGTTCTTC
. TRBJ1-4 . TRBV6-1 CASTGSTDFNEKLFF TGTGCCAGCACTGGATCAACCGACTTTAATGAAAAACTGTTTTTT
. TRBJ2-3 . TRBV6-5 CASSYELGDTQYF TGTGCCAGCAGTTACGAACTTGGAGATACGCAGTATTTT
TRBD2 TRBJ2-3 . TRBV9 CASSFLAVRTTDTQYF TGTGCCAGCAGCTTTCTAGCGGTCCGAACCACAGATACGCAGTATTTT
. TRBJ1-1 . TRBV5-1 CASSLSPYTEAFF TGCGCCAGCAGCTTGTCCCCCTACACTGAAGCTTTCTTT
TRBD1 TRBJ1-4 . TRBV7-2 CASSMILGQGSEKLFF TGTGCCAGCAGCATGATCCTGGGACAGGGTTCTGAAAAACTGTTTTTT
TRBD1 TRBJ2-5 . TRBV4-1 CASSQGQGETQYF TGCGCCAGCAGCCAAGGACAGGGCGAGACCCAGTACTTC
. TRBJ2-3 . TRBV28 CASSFRVGTDTQYF TGTGCCAGCAGTTTCAGAGTTGGCACAGATACGCAGTATTTT
. TRBJ2-2 . TRBV27 CASSLKQINTGELFF TGTGCCAGCAGTTTGAAGCAGATTAACACCGGGGAGCTGTTTTTT
. TRBJ2-2 . TRBV4-1 CASSQEGSGDTGELFF TGCGCCAGCAGCCAAGAAGGGTCTGGGGACACCGGGGAGCTGTTTTTT
. TRBJ2-2 . TRBV9 CASSDSNTGELFF TGTGCCAGCTCGGACAGCAACACCGGGGAGCTGTTTTTT
TRBD2 TRBJ2-1 . TRBV7-8 CASSLAISGSLHSYNEQFF TGTGCCAGCAGCTTAGCGATTAGCGGGAGTCTCCACTCCTACAATGAGCAGTTCTTC
. TRBJ1-1 . TRBV19 CASSNDRMNTEAFF TGTGCCAGTAGTAACGACAGGATGAACACTGAAGCTTTCTTT
. TRBJ1-1 . TRBV28 CASRSRLNTEAFF TGTGCCAGCAGGTCCAGGTTGAACACTGAAGCTTTCTTT
. TRBJ2-7 once TRBV6-5 CASSYSAAPKSYEQYF TGTGCCAGCAGTTACTCGGCGGCCCCAAAATCCTACGAGCAGTACTTC
. TRBJ2-7 . TRBV13 CASSARRHYGEQYF TGTGCCAGCAGCGCCAGGCGCCACTACGGAGAGCAGTACTTC
. TRBJ1-5 . TRBV19 CASSRQGSYSNQPQHF TGTGCCAGCTCAAGACAAGGGAGTTATAGCAATCAGCCCCAGCATTTT
TRBD2 TRBJ2-1 . TRBV9 CASSVDLAGGYNEQFF TGTGCCAGCAGCGTAGATCTGGCGGGAGGTTACAATGAGCAGTTCTTC
. TRBJ1-2 . TRBV13 CASSLAGAPNYGYTF TGTGCCAGCAGCTTAGCGGGAGCCCCTAACTATGGCTACACCTTC
. TRBJ1-1 . TRBV7-6 CASSLEMNTEAFF TGTGCCAGCAGCTTAGAGATGAACACTGAAGCTTTCTTT
TRBD2 TRBJ2-7 . TRBV4-2 CASSQELLGRGYVQYF TGTGCCAGCAGCCAAGAACTGTTAGGGAGGGGATATGTGCAGTACTTC
. TRBJ2-1 . TRBV10-1 CASSEAGGGNEQFF TGCGCCAGCAGTGAGGCAGGGGGGGGCAATGAGCAGTTCTTC
. TRBJ1-1 . TRBV28 CASSLVHGEAFF TGTGCCAGCAGTTTAGTACATGGTGAAGCTTTCTTT
. TRBJ1-6 few TRBV4-1 CASRLNLDSPLHF TGCGCCAGCAGATTGAATCTGGATTCACCCCTCCACTTT
TRBD1 TRBJ2-3 . TRBV9 CASSEKGQEPEDTQYF TGTGCCAGCAGCGAAAAGGGACAGGAGCCGGAGGATACGCAGTATTTT
TRBD1 TRBJ2-7 . TRBV7-9 CASSLPGQGDEQYF TGTGCCAGCAGCCTACCGGGACAGGGCGACGAGCAGTACTTC
. TRBJ2-5 . TRBV29-1 CSVEGGQRLQETQYF TGCAGCGTTGAAGGGGGGCAGAGGCTACAAGAGACCCAGTACTTC
TRBD1 TRBJ1-1 . TRBV5-4 CASSQSPGTALNTEAFF TGTGCCAGCAGCCAAAGTCCCGGGACAGCCTTGAACACTGAAGCTTTCTTT
. TRBJ1-1 . TRBV9 CASSVVRGTNTEAFF TGTGCCAGCAGCGTAGTTCGCGGAACGAACACTGAAGCTTTCTTT